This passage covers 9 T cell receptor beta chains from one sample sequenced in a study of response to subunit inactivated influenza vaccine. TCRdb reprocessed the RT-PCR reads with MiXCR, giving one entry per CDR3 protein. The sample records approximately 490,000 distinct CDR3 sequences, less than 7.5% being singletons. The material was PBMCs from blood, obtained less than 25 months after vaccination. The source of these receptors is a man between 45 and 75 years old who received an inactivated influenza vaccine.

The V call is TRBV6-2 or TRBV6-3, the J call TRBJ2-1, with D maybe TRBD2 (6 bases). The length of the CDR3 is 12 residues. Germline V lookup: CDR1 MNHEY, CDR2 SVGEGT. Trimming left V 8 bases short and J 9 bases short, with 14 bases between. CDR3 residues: CASGGSEGEQFF. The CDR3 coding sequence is TGTGCCAGCGGAGGGAGCGAGGGTGAGCAGTTCTTC.

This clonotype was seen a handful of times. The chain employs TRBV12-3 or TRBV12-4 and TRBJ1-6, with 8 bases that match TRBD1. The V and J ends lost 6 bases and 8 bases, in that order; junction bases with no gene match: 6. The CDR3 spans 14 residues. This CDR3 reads CASSPGGLDSPLHF. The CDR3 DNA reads TGTGCCAGCAGCCCAGGGGGCTTAGATTCACCCCTCCACTTT.

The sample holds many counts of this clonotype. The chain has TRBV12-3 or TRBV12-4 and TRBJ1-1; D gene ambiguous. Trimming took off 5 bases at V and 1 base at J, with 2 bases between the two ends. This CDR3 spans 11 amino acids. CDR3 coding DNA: TGTGCCAGCAGTAAGAACACTGAAGCTTTCTTT. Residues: CASSKNTEAFF.

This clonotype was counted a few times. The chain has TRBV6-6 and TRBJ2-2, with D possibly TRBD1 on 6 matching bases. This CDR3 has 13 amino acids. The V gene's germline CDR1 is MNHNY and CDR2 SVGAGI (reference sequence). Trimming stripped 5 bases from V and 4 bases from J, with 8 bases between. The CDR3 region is CASSGGSTGELFF. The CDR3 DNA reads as TGTGCCAGCAGTGGGGGCAGCACCGGGGAGCTGTTTTTT.

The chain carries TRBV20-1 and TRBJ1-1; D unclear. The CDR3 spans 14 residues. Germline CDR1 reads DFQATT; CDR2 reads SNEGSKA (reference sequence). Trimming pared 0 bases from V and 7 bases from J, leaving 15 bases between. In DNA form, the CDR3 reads TGCAGTGCTAGAGATCCCGAGCCAGAACGTGAAGCTTTCTTT. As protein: CSARDPEPEREAFF.

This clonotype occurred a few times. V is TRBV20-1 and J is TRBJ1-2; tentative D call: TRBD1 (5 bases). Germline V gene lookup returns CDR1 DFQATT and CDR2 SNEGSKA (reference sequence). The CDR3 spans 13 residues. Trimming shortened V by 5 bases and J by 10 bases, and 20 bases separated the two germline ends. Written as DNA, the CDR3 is TGCAGTGCTGACCCTCGGGGCCGCATTACCTACACCTTC. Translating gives CSADPRGRITYTF.

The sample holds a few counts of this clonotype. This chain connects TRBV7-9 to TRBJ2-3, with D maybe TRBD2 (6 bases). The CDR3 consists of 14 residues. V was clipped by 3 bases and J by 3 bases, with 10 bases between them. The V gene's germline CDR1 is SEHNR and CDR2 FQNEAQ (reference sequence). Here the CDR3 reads CASSFIGSTDTQYF. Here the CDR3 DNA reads TGTGCCAGCAGCTTTATCGGGAGTACAGATACGCAGTATTTT.

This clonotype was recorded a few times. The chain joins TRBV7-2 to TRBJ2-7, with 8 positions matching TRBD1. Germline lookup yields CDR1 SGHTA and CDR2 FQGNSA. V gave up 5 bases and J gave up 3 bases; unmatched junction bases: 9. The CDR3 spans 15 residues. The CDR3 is CASSPLDGQGYEQYF. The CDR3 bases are TGTGCCAGCAGCCCCTTAGACGGACAGGGCTACGAGCAGTACTTC.

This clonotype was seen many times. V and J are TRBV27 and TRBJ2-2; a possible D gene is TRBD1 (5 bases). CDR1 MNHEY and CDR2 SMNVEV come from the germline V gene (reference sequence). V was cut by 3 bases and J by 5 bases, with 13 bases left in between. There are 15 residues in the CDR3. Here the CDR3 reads CASSLVGVGTGELFF. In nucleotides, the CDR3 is TGTGCCAGCAGTTTGGTAGGGGTCGGGACCGGGGAGCTGTTTTTT.